A single sample is the source of the 10 T cell receptor beta chains below, sequenced in a study of low-dose radiotherapy and immunotherapy resistance in tumors. cDNA synthesis used a TRAV/TRBV-specific primer set for both chains. The TCRs were subjected to amplification over around 19 PCR cycles employing a constant-region primer in conjunction with a V-primer adapter. TCRdb called the reads again in MiXCR, with one record for every CDR3 protein. The data show about 89,000 distinct CDR3 sequences, roughly a tenth seen once. Time point denoted: before trial treatment. The specimen was PBMCs, collected before treatment. The receptors stem from a male donor with prostate cancer.

This clonotype appeared many times. The V gene is TRBV2, the J gene TRBJ2-7; D gene uncertain. Germline CDR1 and CDR2: SNHLY and FYNNEI. This CDR3 contains 12 residues. V was clipped by 4 bases and J by 2 bases, with 6 bases between them. The CDR3 DNA is TGTGCCAGCAGTGGCAGGACCTACGAGCAGTACTTC. This codes for CASSGRTYEQYF.

Ten or more counts support this clonotype. The chain carries TRBV5-8 and TRBJ2-7; TRBD1 might be the D (6 bases). The CDR3 runs 17 residues. The V gene lost 3 bases and the J gene lost 7 bases, with 26 bases spanning the gap. CDR1 is SGHTS, CDR2 YDEGEE, per germline. The CDR3 coding sequence is TGTGCCAGCAGCTCCCACCCCGACGCCGGGACACCGGGGGAGCAGTACTTC. It specifies CASSSHPDAGTPGEQYF.

This clonotype was seen many times. Its ends do not fully match the called genes, so a read error is possible. The V call is TRBV20-1, the J call TRBJ2-2; D remains ambiguous. The CDR3 length is 11 residues. Germline CDR1 reads DFQATT; CDR2 reads SNEGSKA (reference sequence). The CDR3 sequence is CSGRVSGELFF. Written as DNA, the CDR3 is TGCAGTGGTAGAGTTTCCGGGGAGCTGTTTTTT.

The V call is TRBV29-1, the J call TRBJ1-1; TRBD1 matches 8 bases. From germline, CDR1 is SQVTM and CDR2 ANQGSEA. This CDR3 comprises 14 residues. J was trimmed by 4 bases and V by 4 bases; bases with no gene match: 8. The CDR3 loop reads CSVVRDRGATEAFF. The CDR3 nucleotides read TGCAGCGTTGTCCGTGACAGGGGCGCCACTGAAGCTTTCTTT.

V usage is TRBV4-3 and J usage is TRBJ2-7; 8 bases agree with TRBD1. Germline lookup yields CDR1 LGHNA and CDR2 YSLEER. J lost 5 bases, V lost 2 bases, and 2 bases had no gene match. The length of the CDR3 is 13 residues. CDR3 sequence: CASSQRTGNEQYF. The CDR3 coding sequence is TGCGCCAGCAGCCAACGGACAGGGAACGAGCAGTACTTC.

This clonotype was detected ten times or more. This sequence joins TRBV28 and TRBJ2-7; no definite D call. CDR3 size: 13 residues. The germline V gene has CDR1 MDHEN and CDR2 SYDVKM. V lost 2 bases and J lost 0, with 5 bases in between. The chain's CDR3 is CASSLLPSYEQYF. The CDR3 nucleotides read TGTGCCAGCAGTTTACTACCCTCCTACGAGCAGTACTTC.

This clonotype has at least ten counts. The chain has TRBV27 and TRBJ2-4, with 7 bases lining up with TRBD1. From germline, CDR1 is MNHEY and CDR2 SMNVEV (reference sequence). This CDR3 is 13 amino acids long. V was clipped by 8 bases and J by 5 bases; unmatched bases: 6. The CDR3 reads CASVRQGENIQYF. CDR3 nucleotide sequence: TGTGCCAGCGTGCGACAGGGTGAAAACATTCAGTACTTC.

This clonotype was seen only a few times. V usage is TRBV5-1 and J usage is TRBJ2-2, with TRBD1 matching over 9 bases. J was trimmed by 3 bases and V by 3 bases; bases with no gene match: 3. The CDR3 contains 15 residues. Germline lookup yields CDR1 SGHRS and CDR2 YFSETQ. CDR3 nucleotides: TGCGCCAGCAGCTCGAGGACAGGGGACACCGGGGAGCTGTTTTTT. Its protein is CASSSRTGDTGELFF.

V and J are TRBV3-1 and TRBJ2-7; D uncertain. Germline loops: CDR1 LGHDT, CDR2 YNNKEL (reference sequence). This CDR3 comprises 11 residues. The ends were cut back, 0 bases at V and 6 bases at J, with 3 bases in the middle. CDR3 loop: CASSQDSEQYF. The CDR3 bases are TGTGCCAGCAGCCAAGATTCCGAGCAGTACTTC.

Ten or more counts support this clonotype. The genes are TRBV30 and TRBJ2-7, with D maybe TRBD1 (5 bases). Germline assignment: CDR1 GTSNPN and CDR2 SVGIG (reference sequence). The CDR3 has 11 amino acids. The V gene lost 2 bases and the J gene lost 6 bases, with 8 bases spanning the gap. The CDR3 here is CAWSSGPEQYF. CDR3 DNA: TGTGCCTGGAGTTCAGGGCCCGAGCAGTACTTC. Using reference TRBV30 and TRBJ2-7 for the parts outside the CDR3, the full variable domain is SQTIHQWPATLVQPVGSPLSLECTVEGTSNPNLYWYRQAAGRGLQLLFYSVGIGQISSEVPQNLSASRPQDRQFILSSKKLLLSDSGFYLCAWSSGPEQYFGPGTRLTVT.